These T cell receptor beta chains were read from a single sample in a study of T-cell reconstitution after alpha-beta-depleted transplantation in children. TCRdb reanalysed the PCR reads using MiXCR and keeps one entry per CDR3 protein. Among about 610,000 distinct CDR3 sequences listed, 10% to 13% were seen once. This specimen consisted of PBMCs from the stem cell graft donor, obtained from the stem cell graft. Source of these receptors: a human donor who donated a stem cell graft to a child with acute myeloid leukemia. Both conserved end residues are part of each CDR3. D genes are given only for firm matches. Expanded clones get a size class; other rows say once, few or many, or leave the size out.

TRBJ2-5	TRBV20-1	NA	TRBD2	TGCTGTGCCCCACCGAGGCTAGCGGGAGTTTTAGAGACCCAGTACTTC	CCAPPRLAGVLETQYF
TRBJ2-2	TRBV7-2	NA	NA	TGTGCCAGCAGCTTTTCCCGAGGGATCGGGGAGCTGTTTTTT	CASSFSRGIGELFF
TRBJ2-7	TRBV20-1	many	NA	TGCAGTGCTAGAGATCATAATGGCGAGCAGTACTTC	CSARDHNGEQYF
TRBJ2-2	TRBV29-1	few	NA	TGCAGCGTGGTGGACACCGGGGAGCTGTTTTTT	CSVVDTGELFF
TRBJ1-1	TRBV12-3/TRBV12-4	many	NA	TGTGCCAGCACCGCCTGGGGCACTGAAGCTTTCTTT	CASTAWGTEAFF
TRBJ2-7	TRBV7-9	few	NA	TGTGCCAGCAGCCCTACTCCGCTAGGAGGGATCTCCTACGAGCAGTACTTC	CASSPTPLGGISYEQYF
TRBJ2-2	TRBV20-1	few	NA	TGCAGTGCTAGAGAGGTCCAGGGTATCACCGGGGAGCTGTTTTTT	CSAREVQGITGELFF
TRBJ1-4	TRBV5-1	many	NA	TGCGCCAGCAGCTTGGATCCTCCAGGCCCTAATGAAAAACTGTTTTTT	CASSLDPPGPNEKLFF
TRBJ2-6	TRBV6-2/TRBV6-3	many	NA	TGTGCCAGCAGTTACGATCCTGGGGCCAACGTCCTGACTTTC	CASSYDPGANVLTF
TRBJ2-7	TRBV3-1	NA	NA	TGTGCCAGCAGCCAAGATCGTGGAGGGGGCGACGAGCAGTACTTC	CASSQDRGGGDEQYF
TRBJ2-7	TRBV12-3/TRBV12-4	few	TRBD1	TGTGCCAGCAGTTTAGGACAGGGGAGGACCTACGAGCAGTACTTC	CASSLGQGRTYEQYF
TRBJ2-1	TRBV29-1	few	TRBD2	TGCAGCGGAGGGACTAGCGCGGGAAAAGGCGACAATGAGCAGTTCTTC	CSGGTSAGKGDNEQFF
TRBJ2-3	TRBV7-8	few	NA	TGTGCCAGCAGGGAGATCAGAGATACGCAGTATTTT	CASREIRDTQYF
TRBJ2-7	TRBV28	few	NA	TGTGCCAGCAGCGCCAGGGTCGGATACGAGCAGTACTTC	CASSARVGYEQYF
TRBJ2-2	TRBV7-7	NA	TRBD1	TGTGCTAGCGGAAACAGGGGGTCGAACACCGGGGAGCTGTTTTTT	CASGNRGSNTGELFF
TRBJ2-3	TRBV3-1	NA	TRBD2	TGTGCCAGCAGCCGAACTAGCGGGAGTGGGACGCGGGATACGCAGTATTTT	CASSRTSGSGTRDTQYF
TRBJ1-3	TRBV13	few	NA	TGTGCCAGCACCGCAAATAAGGCAGGGGAGAGGAACACCATATATTTT	CASTANKAGERNTIYF
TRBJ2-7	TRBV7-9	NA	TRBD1	TGTGCCAGCTGCCTTGTGGGACAGGAGTCCTACGAGCAGTACTTC	CASCLVGQESYEQYF
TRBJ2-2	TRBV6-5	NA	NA	TGTGCCAGCAGTTATGTGGGTGGGGGGCCCGGGGAGCTGTTTTTT	CASSYVGGGPGELFF
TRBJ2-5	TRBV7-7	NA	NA	TGTGCTAGCAGCTTAGATGGCCGCCGGGAGACCCAGTACTTC	CASSLDGRRETQYF
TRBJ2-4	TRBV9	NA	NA	TGTGCCAGCAGCGTTTCACAGGTTGAAAACATTCAGTACTTC	CASSVSQVENIQYF
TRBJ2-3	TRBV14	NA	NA	TGTGCCAGCAGCCCGATCGGGTTCACAGATACGCAGTATTTT	CASSPIGFTDTQYF
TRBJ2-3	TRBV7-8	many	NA	TGTGCCAGCAGCCCGGCCTCTTACCGCGAAGATACGCAGTATTTT	CASSPASYREDTQYF
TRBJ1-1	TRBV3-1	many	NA	TGTGCCAGCAGCCCTGGTGAAAGGGATTCGCGAAGCGCTTTCTTT	CASSPGERDSRSAFF
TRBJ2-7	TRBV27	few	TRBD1	TGTGCCAGCAGTTTAACCGGTACAGGGGACCACTACGAGCAGTACTTC	CASSLTGTGDHYEQYF
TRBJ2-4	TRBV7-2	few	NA	TGTGCCAGCAGCTCCAGGGGTTCGGCCATTCAGTACTTC	CASSSRGSAIQYF
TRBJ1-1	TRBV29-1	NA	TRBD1	TGCAGCGCACAGGGGTGGAACACTGAAGCTTTCTTT	CSAQGWNTEAFF
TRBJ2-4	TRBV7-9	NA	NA	TGTGCCAGCAGCCGAAGACAGGCAAACATTCAGTACTTC	CASSRRQANIQYF
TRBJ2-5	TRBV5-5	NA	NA	TGTGCCAGCAGCTTCGGTCCCGTAGGAGAGACCCAGTACTTC	CASSFGPVGETQYF
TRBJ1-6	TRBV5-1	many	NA	TGCGCCAGCAGCTCCCCCGGGACGGGGAATTCACCCCTCCACTTT	CASSSPGTGNSPLHF
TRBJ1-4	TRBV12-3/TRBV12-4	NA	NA	TGTGCCAGCATCCCACAGGGAGAGGGTGAAAAACTGTTTTTT	CASIPQGEGEKLFF
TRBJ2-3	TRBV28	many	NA	TGTGCCAGCAGTTTACAGGAGGATACGCAGTATTTT	CASSLQEDTQYF
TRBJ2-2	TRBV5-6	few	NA	TGTGCCAGCAGCTTGCACGGGACGACCCTCACCGGGGAGCTGTTTTTT	CASSLHGTTLTGELFF
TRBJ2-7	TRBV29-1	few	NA	TGCAGCGTTGCCAGCGGTTTGGGGAGCTCCTACGAGCAGTACTTC	CSVASGLGSSYEQYF
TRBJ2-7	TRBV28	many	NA	TGTGCCAGCAGTACGAGTGCTCTCGGACATACGTACGAGCAGTACTTC	CASSTSALGHTYEQYF
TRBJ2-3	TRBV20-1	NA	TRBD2	TGCAGTGCTCCTATTAGCGGGAGGGCCATAACAGATACGCAGTATTTT	CSAPISGRAITDTQYF
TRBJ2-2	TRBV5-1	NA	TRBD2	TGCGCCAGCAGTCGGCGGGAGGGCCAGACCGGGGAGCTGTTTTTT	CASSRREGQTGELFF
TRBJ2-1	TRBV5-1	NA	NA	TGCGCCAGCAGCTTGGGGGCGGACTGGTCCTACAATGAGCAGTTCTTC	CASSLGADWSYNEQFF
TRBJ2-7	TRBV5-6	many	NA	TGTGCCAGCAGCTATCGCCAGGGAGGGGGCTACGAGCAGTACTTC	CASSYRQGGGYEQYF
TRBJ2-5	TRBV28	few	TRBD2	TGTGCCAGCAGTTCTCTAGCGGGAGGGCCCGAGACCCAGTACTTC	CASSSLAGGPETQYF
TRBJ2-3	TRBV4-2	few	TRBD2	TGTGCCAGCAGCCAAGAAGCAAGCGGGAGGCCAGATACGCAGTATTTT	CASSQEASGRPDTQYF